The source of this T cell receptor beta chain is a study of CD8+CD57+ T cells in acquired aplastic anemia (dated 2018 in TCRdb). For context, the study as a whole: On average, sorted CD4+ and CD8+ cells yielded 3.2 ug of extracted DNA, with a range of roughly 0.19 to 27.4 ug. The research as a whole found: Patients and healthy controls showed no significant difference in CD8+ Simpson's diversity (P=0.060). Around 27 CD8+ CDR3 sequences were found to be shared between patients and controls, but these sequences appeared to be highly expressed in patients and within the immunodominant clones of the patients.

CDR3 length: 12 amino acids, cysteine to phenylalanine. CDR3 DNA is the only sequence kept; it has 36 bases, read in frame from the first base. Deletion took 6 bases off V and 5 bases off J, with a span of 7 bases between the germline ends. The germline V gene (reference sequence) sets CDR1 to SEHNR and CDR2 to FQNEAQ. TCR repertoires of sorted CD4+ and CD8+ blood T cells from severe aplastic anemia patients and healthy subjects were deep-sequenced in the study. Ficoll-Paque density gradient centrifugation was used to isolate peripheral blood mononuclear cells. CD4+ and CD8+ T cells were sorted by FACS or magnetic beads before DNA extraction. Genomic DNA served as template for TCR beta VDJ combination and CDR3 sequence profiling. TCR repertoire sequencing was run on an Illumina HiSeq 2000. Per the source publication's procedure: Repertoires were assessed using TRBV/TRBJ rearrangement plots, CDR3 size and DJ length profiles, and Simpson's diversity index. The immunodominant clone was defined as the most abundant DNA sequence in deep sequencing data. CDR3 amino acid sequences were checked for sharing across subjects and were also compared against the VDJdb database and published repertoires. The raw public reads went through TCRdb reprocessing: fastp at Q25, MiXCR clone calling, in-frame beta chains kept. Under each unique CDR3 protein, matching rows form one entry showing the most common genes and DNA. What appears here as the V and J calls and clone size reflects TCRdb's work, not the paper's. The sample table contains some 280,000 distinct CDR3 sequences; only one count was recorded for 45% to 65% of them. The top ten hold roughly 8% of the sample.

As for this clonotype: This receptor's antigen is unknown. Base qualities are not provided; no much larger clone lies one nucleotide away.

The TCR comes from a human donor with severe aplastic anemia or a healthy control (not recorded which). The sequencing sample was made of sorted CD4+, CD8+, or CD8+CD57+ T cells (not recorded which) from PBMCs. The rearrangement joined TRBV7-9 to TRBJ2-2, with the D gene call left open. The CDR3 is CASSLSTGELFF. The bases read TGTGCCAGCAGTTTGAGTACCGGGGAGCTGTTTTTT.